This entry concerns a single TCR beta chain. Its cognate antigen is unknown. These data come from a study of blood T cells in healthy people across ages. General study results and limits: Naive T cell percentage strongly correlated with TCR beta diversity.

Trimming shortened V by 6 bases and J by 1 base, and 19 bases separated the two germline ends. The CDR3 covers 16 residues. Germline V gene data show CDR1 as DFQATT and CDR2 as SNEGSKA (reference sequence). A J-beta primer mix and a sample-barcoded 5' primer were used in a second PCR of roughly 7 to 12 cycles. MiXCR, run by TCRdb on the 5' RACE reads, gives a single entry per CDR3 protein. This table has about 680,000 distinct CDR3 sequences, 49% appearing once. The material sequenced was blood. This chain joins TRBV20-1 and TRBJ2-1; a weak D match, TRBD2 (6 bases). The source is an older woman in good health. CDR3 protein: CSAFEFEGGSYNEQFF. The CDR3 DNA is TGCAGTGCATTCGAGTTTGAGGGAGGATCCTACAATGAGCAGTTCTTC.